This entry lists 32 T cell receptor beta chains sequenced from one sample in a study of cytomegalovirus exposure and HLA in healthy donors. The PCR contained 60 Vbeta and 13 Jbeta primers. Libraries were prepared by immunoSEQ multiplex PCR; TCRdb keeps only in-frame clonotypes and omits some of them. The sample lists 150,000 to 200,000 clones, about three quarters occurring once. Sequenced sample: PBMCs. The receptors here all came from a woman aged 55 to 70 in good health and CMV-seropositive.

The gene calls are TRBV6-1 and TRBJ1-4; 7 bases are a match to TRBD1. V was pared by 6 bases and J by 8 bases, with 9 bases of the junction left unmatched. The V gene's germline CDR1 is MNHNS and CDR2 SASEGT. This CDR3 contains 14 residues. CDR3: CASSARTGGEKLFF. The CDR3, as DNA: TGTGCCAGCAGCGCCAGGACAGGCGGGGAAAAACTGTTTTTT.

The CDR3 sequence is CASRKTGGSDGYTF. The CDR3 DNA follows: TGTGCCAGCAGAAAAACAGGGGGTAGCGATGGCTACACCTTC. The chain joins TRBV28 to TRBJ1-2, with 8 bases identical to TRBD1. Germline lookup yields CDR1 MDHEN and CDR2 SYDVKM. This CDR3 region has 14 residues. The trim removed 6 bases at V and 6 bases at J, leaving 9 bases unmatched.

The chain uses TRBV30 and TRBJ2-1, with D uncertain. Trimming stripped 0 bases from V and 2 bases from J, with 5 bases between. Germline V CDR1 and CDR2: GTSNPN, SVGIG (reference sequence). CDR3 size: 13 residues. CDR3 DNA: TGTGCCTGGAGTGTCGGAGCCTACAATGAGCAGTTCTTC. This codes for CAWSVGAYNEQFF.

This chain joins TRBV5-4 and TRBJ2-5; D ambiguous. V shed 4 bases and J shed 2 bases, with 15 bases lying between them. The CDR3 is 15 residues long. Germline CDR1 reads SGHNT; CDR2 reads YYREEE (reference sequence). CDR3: CASSVQPSGQETQYF. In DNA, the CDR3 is TGTGCCAGCAGCGTACAACCTAGTGGTCAAGAGACCCAGTACTTC.

CDR3 coding DNA: TGTGCCAGCAGTCCACTGTACGCAAATTCACCCCTCCACTTT. Translated: CASSPLYANSPLHF. The chain carries TRBV28 and TRBJ1-6; D is unresolved. V dropped 5 bases and J dropped 7 bases, with 12 bases sitting between them. Germline CDR1 reads MDHEN; CDR2 reads SYDVKM. The CDR3 extends over 14 amino acids.

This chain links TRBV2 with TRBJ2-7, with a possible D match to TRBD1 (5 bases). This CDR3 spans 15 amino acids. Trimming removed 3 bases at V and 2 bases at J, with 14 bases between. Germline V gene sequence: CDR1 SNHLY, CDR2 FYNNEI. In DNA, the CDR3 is TGTGCCAGCAGTGAGAGGACAAGGGGAACCTACGAGCAGTACTTC. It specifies CASSERTRGTYEQYF.

The DNA for the CDR3 is TGTGCCAGCAGCTTAGGCTGGAGCGGGAGGGCCCACGAGCAGTACTTC. Protein sequence: CASSLGWSGRAHEQYF. The V gene is TRBV11-1, the J gene TRBJ2-7; 10 nucleotides align to TRBD2. Germline trimming cut 1 base from V and 5 bases from J; bases unmatched to any gene: 8. The CDR3 consists of 16 residues. Per the germline V gene, CDR1 is SGHAT and CDR2 is FQDESV (reference sequence).

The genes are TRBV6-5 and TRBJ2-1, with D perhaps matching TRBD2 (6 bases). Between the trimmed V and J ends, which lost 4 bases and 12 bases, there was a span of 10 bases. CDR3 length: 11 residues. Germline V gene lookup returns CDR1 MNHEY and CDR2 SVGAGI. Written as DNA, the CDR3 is TGTGCCAGCAGTTTTCGGGGGACGCAGTTCTTC. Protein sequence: CASSFRGTQFF.

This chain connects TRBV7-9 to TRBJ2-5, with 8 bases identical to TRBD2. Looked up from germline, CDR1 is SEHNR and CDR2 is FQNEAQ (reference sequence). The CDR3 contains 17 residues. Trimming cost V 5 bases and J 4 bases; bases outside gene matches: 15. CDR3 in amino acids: CASSQRTSIRGLETQYF. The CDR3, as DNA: TGTGCCAGCAGCCAACGGACTAGCATAAGAGGGTTAGAGACCCAGTACTTC.

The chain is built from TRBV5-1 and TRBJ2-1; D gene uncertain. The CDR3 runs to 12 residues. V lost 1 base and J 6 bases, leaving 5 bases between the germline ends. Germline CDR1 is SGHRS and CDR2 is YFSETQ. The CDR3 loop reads CASSLYSNEQFF. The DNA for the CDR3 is TGCGCCAGCAGCTTGTACAGCAATGAGCAGTTCTTC.

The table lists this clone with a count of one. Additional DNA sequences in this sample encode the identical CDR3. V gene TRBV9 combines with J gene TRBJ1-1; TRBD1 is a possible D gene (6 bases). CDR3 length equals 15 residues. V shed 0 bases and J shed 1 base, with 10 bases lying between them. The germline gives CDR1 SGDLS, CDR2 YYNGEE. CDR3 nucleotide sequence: TGTGCCAGCAGCGTAGGGGGGGGACAGAACACTGAAGCTTTCTTT. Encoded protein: CASSVGGGQNTEAFF.

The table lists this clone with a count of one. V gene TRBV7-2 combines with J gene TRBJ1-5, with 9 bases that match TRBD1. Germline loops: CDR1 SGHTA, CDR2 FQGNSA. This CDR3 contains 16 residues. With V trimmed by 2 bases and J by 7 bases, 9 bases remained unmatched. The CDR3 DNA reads TGTGCCAGCAGCTTAAGGGGGGGACAGGGTCACCAGCCCCAGCATTTT. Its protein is CASSLRGGQGHQPQHF.

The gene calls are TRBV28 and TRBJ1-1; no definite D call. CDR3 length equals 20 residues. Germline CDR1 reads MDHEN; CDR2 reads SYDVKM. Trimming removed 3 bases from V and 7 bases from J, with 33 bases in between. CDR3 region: CASSLGLGPRPPYERDEAFF. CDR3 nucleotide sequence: TGTGCCAGCAGTTTGGGTCTTGGGCCCCGACCGCCCTACGAGAGGGATGAAGCTTTCTTT.

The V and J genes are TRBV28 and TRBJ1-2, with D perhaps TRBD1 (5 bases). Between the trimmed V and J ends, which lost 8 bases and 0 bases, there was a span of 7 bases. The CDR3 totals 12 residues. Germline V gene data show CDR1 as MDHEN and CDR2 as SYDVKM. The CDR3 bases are TGTGCCAGCGGGGCAACTAACTATGGCTACACCTTC. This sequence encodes CASGATNYGYTF.

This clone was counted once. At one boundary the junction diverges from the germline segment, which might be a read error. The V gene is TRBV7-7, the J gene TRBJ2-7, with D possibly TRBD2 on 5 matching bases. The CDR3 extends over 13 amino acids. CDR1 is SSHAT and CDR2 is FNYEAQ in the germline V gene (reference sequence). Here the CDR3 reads CASSLALGYEQYF. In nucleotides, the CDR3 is TGTGCTAGCAGCTTAGCGCTCGGCTACGAGCAGTACTTC.

In nucleotides, the CDR3 is TGTGCCATCAGTACACTATCGGGACAGGGGACTGGCTACACCTTC. Translating it yields CAISTLSGQGTGYTF. The V call is TRBV10-3, the J call TRBJ1-2; 10 bases match TRBD1. Per germline, CDR1 ENHRY and CDR2 SYGVKD. V dropped 5 bases and J dropped 7; count of bases not matched to a gene: 10. The CDR3 extends over 15 amino acids.

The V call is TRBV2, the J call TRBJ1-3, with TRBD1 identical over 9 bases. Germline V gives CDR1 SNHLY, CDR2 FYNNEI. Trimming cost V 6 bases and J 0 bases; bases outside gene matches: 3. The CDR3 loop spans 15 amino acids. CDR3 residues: CASRTGGPSGNTIYF. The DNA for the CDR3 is TGTGCCAGCAGAACAGGGGGCCCCTCTGGAAACACCATATATTTT.

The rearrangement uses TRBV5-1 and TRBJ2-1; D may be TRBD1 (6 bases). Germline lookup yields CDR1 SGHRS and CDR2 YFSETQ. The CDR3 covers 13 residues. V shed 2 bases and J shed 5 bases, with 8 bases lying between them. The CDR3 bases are TGCGCCAGCAGCTTAACAGGGAACAATGAGCAGTTCTTC. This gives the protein CASSLTGNNEQFF.

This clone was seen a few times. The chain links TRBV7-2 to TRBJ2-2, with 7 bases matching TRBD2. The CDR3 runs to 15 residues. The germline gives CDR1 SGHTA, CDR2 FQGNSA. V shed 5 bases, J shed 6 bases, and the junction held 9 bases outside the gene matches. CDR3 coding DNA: TGTGCCAGCAGCCTACGGGTTGGGGGGGCCGGGGAGCTGTTTTTT. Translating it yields CASSLRVGGAGELFF.

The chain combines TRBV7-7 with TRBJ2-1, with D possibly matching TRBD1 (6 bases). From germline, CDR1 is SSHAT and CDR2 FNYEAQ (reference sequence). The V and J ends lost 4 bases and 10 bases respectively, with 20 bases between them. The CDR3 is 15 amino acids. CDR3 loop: CASSYRESPSGEQFF. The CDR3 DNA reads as TGTGCCAGCAGCTACAGGGAAAGCCCTTCGGGGGAGCAGTTCTTC.

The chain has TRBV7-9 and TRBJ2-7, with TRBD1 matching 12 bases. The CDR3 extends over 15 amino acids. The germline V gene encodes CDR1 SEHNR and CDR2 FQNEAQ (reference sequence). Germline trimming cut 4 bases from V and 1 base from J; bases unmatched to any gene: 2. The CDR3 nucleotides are TGTGCCAGCAGCTCGGGACAGGGGGCTTCCTACGAGCAGTACTTC. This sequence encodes CASSSGQGASYEQYF. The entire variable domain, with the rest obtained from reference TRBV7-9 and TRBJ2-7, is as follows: DTGVSQNPRHKITKRGQNVTFRCDPISEHNRLYWYRQTLGQGPEFLTYFQNEAQLEKSRLLSDRFSAERPKGSFSTLEIQRTEQGDSAMYLCASSSGQGASYEQYFGPGTRLTVT.

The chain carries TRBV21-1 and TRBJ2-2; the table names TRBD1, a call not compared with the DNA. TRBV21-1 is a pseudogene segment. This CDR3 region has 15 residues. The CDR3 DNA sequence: TGTGCCAGCAGCTCCCCTGACAGGGCCCACGGGGAGCTGTTTTTT. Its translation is CASSSPDRAHGELFF.

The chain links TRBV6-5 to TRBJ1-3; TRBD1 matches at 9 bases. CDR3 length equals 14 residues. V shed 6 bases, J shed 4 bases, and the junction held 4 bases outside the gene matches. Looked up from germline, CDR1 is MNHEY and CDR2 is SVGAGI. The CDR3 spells CASRKQGAGNTIYF. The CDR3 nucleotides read TGTGCCAGCAGAAAACAGGGGGCAGGAAACACCATATATTTT.

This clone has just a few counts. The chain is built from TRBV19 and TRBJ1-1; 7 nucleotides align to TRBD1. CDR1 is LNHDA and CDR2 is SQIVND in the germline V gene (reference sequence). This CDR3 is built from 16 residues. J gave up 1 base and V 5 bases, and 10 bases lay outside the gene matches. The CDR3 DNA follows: TGTGCCAGTAGTTCCCTTCCACAGGGGAAGAACACTGAAGCTTTCTTT. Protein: CASSSLPQGKNTEAFF. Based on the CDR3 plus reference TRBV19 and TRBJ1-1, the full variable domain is DGGITQSPKYLFRKEGQNVTLSCEQNLNHDAMYWYRQDPGQGLRLIYYSQIVNDFQKGDIAEGYSVSREKKESFPLTVTSAQKNPTAFYLCASSSLPQGKNTEAFFGQGTRLTVV.

CDR3 nucleotides: TGCAGCGAGGGGTCCATGGCTGGCTACACCTTC. It translates to CSEGSMAGYTF. V gene TRBV29-1 combines with J gene TRBJ1-2, with D maybe TRBD1 (5 bases). The CDR3 consists of 11 residues. The germline V gene encodes CDR1 SQVTM and CDR2 ANQGSEA. V was trimmed by 7 bases and J by 7 bases, leaving 13 bases between them.

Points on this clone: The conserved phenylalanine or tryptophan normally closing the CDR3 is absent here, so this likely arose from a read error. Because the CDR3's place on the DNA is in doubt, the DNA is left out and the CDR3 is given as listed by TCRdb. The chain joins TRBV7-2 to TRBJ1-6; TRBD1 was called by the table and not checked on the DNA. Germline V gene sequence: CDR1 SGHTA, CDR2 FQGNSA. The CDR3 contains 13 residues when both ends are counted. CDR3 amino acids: CASSPMMGFMVAL.

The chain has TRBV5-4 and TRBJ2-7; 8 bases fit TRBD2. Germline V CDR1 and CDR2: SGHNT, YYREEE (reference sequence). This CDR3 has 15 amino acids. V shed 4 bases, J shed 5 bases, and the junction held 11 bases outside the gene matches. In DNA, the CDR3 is TGTGCCAGCAGCCCGGAGGCCCTAGCGGGCCACGAGCAGTACTTC. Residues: CASSPEALAGHEQYF. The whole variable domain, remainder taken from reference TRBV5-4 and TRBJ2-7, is ETGVTQSPTHLIKTRGQQVTLRCSSQSGHNTVSWYQQALGQGPQFIFQYYREEENGRGNFPPRFSGLQFPNYSSELNVNALELDDSALYLCASSPEALAGHEQYFGPGTRLTVT.

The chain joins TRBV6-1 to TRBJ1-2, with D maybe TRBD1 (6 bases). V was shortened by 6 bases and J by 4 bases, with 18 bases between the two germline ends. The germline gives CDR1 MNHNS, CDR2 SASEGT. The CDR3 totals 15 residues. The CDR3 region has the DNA TGTGCCAGCAGACCCAGGGGCAGAGGGTCCTATGGCTACACCTTC. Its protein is CASRPRGRGSYGYTF.

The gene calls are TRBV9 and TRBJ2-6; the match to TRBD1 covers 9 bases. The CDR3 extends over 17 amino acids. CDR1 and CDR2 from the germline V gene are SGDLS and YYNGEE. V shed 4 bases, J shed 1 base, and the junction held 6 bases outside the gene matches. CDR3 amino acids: CASSSRTGASGANVLTF. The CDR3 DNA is TGTGCCAGCAGCTCACGGACAGGGGCGTCTGGGGCCAACGTCCTGACTTTC.

The CDR3 reads CASSPGTGITDTQYF. In nucleotides, the CDR3 is TGTGCCAGCTCACCCGGGACAGGGATCACAGATACGCAGTATTTT. This chain joins TRBV18 and TRBJ2-3, with 9 positions matching TRBD1. Germline V gene lookup returns CDR1 KGHSH and CDR2 LQKENI. The junction had 3 bases not matched to a gene; V was cut back by 3 bases and J by 2 bases. CDR3 length: 15 amino acids.

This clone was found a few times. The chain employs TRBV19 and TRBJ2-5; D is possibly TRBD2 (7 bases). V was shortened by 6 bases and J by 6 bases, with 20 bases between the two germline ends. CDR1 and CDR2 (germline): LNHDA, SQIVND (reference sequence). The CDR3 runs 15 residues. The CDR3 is CASSPPGGGLKTQYF. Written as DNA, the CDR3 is TGTGCCAGTAGCCCCCCTGGGGGGGGCCTCAAGACCCAGTACTTC.

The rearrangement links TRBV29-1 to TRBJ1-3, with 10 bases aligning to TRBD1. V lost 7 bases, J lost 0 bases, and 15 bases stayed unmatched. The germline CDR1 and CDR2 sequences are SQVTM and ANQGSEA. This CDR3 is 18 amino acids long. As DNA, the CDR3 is TGCAGCGCGATGGGGGTCGAGGACAGGGGGGACTCTGGAAACACCATATATTTT. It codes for CSAMGVEDRGDSGNTIYF.